This TCR beta chain was retrieved from a study of shared clonotypes between healthy human individuals. V was trimmed by 5 bases and J by 3 bases, leaving 11 bases between them. This CDR3 has 14 residues. The germline gives CDR1 MNHEY, CDR2 SMNVEV (reference sequence). Note on this clone: Its antigen is unidentified.

The naive CD8 fraction comprised CD45RO-negative cells positively selected for CCR7 and excluded terminally differentiated effector memory CD45RA+ cells. The method was immunoSEQ multiplex PCR; TCRdb's version includes in-frame clones alone and lacks a portion of them. This sample yields hundreds of thousands of clones, of which about 96% are seen a single time; less than 0.3% belongs to the top ten. Whole-study findings and limits: Sharing of clonotypes among donors was expected to vary with sequencing depth.

Sample: naive CD8+ T cells sorted from blood. V gene TRBV27 combines with J gene TRBJ2-1; the D is unclear. This sequence was found in a man aged 25 to 40 in good health. The CDR3 DNA is TGTGCCAGCAGTCCCTACTTAGGCTACAATGAGCAGTTCTTC. Amino acid sequence: CASSPYLGYNEQFF.